This T cell receptor beta chain was observed in a study of blood T cell repertoires in COVID-19. This CDR3 is 15 amino acids long. After removal of 7 bases from V and 1 base from J, the junction contained 6 bases not matched to a gene. CDR1 and CDR2 (germline): MNHEY, SVGAGI. This clone showed up just once. Method: immunoSEQ multiplex PCR; TCRdb's copy keeps in-frame clones and lacks some. This table holds 310,000 or so clones, around four fifths found once. Specimen: peripheral blood. This chain connects TRBV6-5 to TRBJ2-2; 7 bases are shared with TRBD1. This receptor was identified in a woman aged 45-59 years with acute or convalescent COVID-19. The CDR3 loop reads CASKHGTVNTGELFF. CDR3 bases: TGTGCCAGCAAGCATGGGACAGTGAACACCGGGGAGCTGTTTTTT.